This is a list of T cell receptor beta chains from one sample in a study of control samples from healthy donors and cancer patients. TCRdb's copy holds only in-frame clones and misses some; the assay was immunoSEQ multiplex PCR. The sample contains more than 100,000 clones, approximately 89% of which appear only once. Source material: blood. These receptors originate from a man between 40 and 49 years old in good health. Each CDR3 is given with its conserved first and last residue. The order of the fields is V gene, J gene, D gene, clone size, CDR3 DNA, CDR3 protein. The D gene is left open where the match is weak. Not all rows give a size; the values are once, few, many and, for expanded clones, a class.

TRBV5-6	TRBJ1-4	-	-	TGTGCCAGCAGCCCGGGCCTAGATGAAAAACTGTTTTTT	CASSPGLDEKLFF
TRBV5-6	TRBJ2-4	TRBD2	-	TGTGCCAGCAGTTTCGGGACTAGCGAGGCTAACATTCAGTACTTC	CASSFGTSEANIQYF
TRBV7-3	TRBJ2-6	-	-	TGTGCCAGCAGTCGGGACGGCAACTCTGGGGCCAACGTCCTGACTTTC	CASSRDGNSGANVLTF
TRBV19	TRBJ1-5	-	few	TGTGCCAGTAGTGTGGACATCCTAAAGGTTCAGCCCCAGCATTTT	CASSVDILKVQPQHF
TRBV9	TRBJ1-3	-	-	TGTGCCAGCAGCCAGGGAATCTCTGGAAACACCATATATTTT	CASSQGISGNTIYF
TRBV29-1	TRBJ2-7	-	-	TGCAGCGTTGAAGGAAAGGGGGTGTTCGAGCAGTACTTC	CSVEGKGVFEQYF
TRBV5-1	TRBJ1-2	-	-	TGCGCCAGGGTCCGAGACTGGAACTATGGCTACACCTTC	CARVRDWNYGYTF
TRBV29-1	TRBJ1-1	-	-	TGCAGCGTTGATCGGTCGGGCACTGAAGCTTTCTTT	CSVDRSGTEAFF
TRBV7-3	TRBJ2-1	-	-	TGTGCCAGCAGCCCGAGTCATGTGACAGCAAACAATGAGCAGTTCTTC	CASSPSHVTANNEQFF
TRBV27	TRBJ2-3	TRBD1	-	TGTGCCAGCCGTAGGACAGGCTATTACGCGCAGTATTTT	CASRRTGYYAQYF
TRBV4-3	TRBJ2-7	TRBD1	-	TGCGCCAGCAGCCAAGACTCAAAGGGGGCTGGAGAGCAGTACTTC	CASSQDSKGAGEQYF
TRBV18	TRBJ1-2	-	-	TGTGCCAGCTCACCGTTACAGGGAGATGGCTACACCTTC	CASSPLQGDGYTF
TRBV2	TRBJ1-3	-	-	TGTGCCAGCAGTGTAGAAAACACCATATATTTT	CASSVENTIYF
TRBV2	TRBJ1-5	-	-	TGTGCCAGCAGTGAAAGTAGCGGGTTACAGCCCCAGCATTTT	CASSESSGLQPQHF
TRBV7-2	TRBJ1-4	TRBD1	few	TGTGCCAGCAGCTTAAGAGGTGGACAGGGAGGTGAAAAACTGTTTTTT	CASSLRGGQGGEKLFF
TRBV6-4	TRBJ1-4	-	-	TGTGCCAGCAATCCACGGGGAGGGGCGGGTCATGTGGCTAATGAAAAACTGTTTTTT	CASNPRGGAGHVANEKLFF
TRBV12-3/TRBV12-4	TRBJ2-3	-	-	TGTGCCAGCAGTTTATTCCGGGATACGCAGTATTTT	CASSLFRDTQYF
TRBV4-2	TRBJ2-1	-	few	TGTGCCAGCAGCCAAGATATGGGGGGGGGCTTCAATGAGCAGTTCTTC	CASSQDMGGGFNEQFF
TRBV3-1/TRBV3-2	TRBJ1-1	-	-	TGTGCCAGCAGCCTCACTTCCGCTGAAGCTTTCTTT	CASSLTSAEAFF
TRBV24-1	TRBJ2-1	-	-	TGTGCCACCAGTGATCCCCGACGCGGGTACAATGAGCAGTTCTTC	CATSDPRRGYNEQFF
TRBV30	TRBJ2-7	TRBD1	-	TGTGCCTGGGGGACAGGGTCCGAGCAGTACTTC	CAWGTGSEQYF
TRBV2	TRBJ1-1	-	few	TGTGCCAGCAGGGCAGGGTGGTCGGAAGCTTTCTTT	CASRAGWSEAFF
TRBV29-1	TRBJ1-2	-	-	TGCAGCGTTGATGGTCACAAGGCGGGCTACACCTTC	CSVDGHKAGYTF
TRBV27	TRBJ2-7	-	-	TGTGCCAGCAGTCCGATGGGGGGACGCGCTTCCAAGCAGTACTTC	CASSPMGGRASKQYF
TRBV24-1	TRBJ1-5	-	-	TGTGCCACCAGTGATGTCGGGGGCCGTCAGCCCCAGCATTTT	CATSDVGGRQPQHF
TRBV24-1	TRBJ2-2	TRBD1	-	TGTGCCACCAGTGTGTGGACAGGCGGGACCGGGGAGCTGTTTTTT	CATSVWTGGTGELFF
TRBV7-3	TRBJ2-2	-	-	TGTGCCAGCAGCTTCGGCGGCGGGAACACCGGGGAGCTGTTTTTT	CASSFGGGNTGELFF
TRBV2	TRBJ1-6	TRBD1	-	TGTGCCAGCAGATTTGTCCGACAGGGAACTAATTCACCCCTCCACTTT	CASRFVRQGTNSPLHF
TRBV21-1	TRBJ1-1	-	-	TGTGCCAGCAGCAAAGATTGGGAGACTGAAGCTTTCTTT	CASSKDWETEAFF